This paragraph covers one T cell receptor beta chain sequence. One junction end disagrees with the germline gene, perhaps due to a read error. The template was RNA from unsorted bulk tissue. Between August and November 2014, newly diagnosed, chemotherapy-naive lung cancer patients underwent thoracic surgery in China. The CDR3 runs 14 residues. The library came from three nested PCR rounds adapted from ARM-PCR protocols. TCRdb recomputed calls from the multiplex PCR reads with MiXCR, one row per CDR3 protein. In the table there are around 210,000 distinct CDR3 sequences, 70% to 75% of which are singletons. This sample stems from a study of tumor and adjacent non-tumor tissue in lung cancer. Study-level information: Histology: 12 adenocarcinoma, a couple of squamous cell carcinoma, 1 small cell lung cancer. Approximately 4.2 million productive TCRbeta reads were obtained per sample on average.

The chain carries TRBV12-3 or TRBV12-4 and TRBJ1-1; D gene ambiguous. The sequencing input was lung tumor tissue. This clonotype was sampled from a man between 60 and 75 years old with non-small cell lung cancer. The CDR3 nucleotides are TGTGCCAGCAGTGTTTGGAAGGAGAACACTAAAGCTTTCTTT. It yields the protein CASSVWKENTKAFF.